One TCR beta chain is described in this entry. The sample belongs to a study of control samples from healthy donors and cancer patients. Trimming removed 6 bases from V and 2 bases from J, with 7 bases in between. Germline V gene sequence: CDR1 WSHSY, CDR2 SAAADI. The CDR3 consists of 13 residues. The method was immunoSEQ multiplex PCR; TCRdb's version includes in-frame clones alone and lacks a portion of them. The sample lists around 150,000 clones, roughly 94% occurring once. The clonotype originates from a woman in her forties in good health. Sequenced material: blood. The rearrangement uses TRBV10-2 and TRBJ2-2, with D unresolved. The CDR3 here is CASRETNTGELFF. The CDR3 DNA reads as TGCGCCAGCAGGGAAACTAACACCGGGGAGCTGTTTTTT.